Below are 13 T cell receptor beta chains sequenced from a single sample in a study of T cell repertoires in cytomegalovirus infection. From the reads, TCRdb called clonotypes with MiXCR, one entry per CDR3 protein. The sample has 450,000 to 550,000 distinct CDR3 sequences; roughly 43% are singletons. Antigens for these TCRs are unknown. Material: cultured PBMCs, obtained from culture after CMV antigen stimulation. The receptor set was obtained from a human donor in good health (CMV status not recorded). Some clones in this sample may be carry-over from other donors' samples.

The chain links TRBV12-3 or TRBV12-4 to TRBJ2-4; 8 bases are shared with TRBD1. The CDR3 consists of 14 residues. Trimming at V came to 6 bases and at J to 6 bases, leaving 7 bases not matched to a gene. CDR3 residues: CASSRTGTLNIQYF. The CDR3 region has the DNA TGTGCCAGCAGCCGGACAGGGACCTTAAACATTCAGTACTTC.

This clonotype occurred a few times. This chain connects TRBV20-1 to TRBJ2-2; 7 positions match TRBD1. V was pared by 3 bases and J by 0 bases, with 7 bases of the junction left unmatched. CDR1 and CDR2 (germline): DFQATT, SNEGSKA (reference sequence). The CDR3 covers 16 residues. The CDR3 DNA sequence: TGCAGTGCTAGCGGCAGGGGGTACACGAACACCGGGGAGCTGTTTTTT. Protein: CSASGRGYTNTGELFF.

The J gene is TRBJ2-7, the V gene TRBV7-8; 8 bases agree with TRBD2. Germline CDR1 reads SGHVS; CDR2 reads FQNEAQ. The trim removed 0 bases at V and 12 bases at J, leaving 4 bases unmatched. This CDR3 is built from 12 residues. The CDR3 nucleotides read TGTGCCAGCAGCTTAGCAGCCGGGGGGGGGTACTTC. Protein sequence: CASSLAAGGGYF.

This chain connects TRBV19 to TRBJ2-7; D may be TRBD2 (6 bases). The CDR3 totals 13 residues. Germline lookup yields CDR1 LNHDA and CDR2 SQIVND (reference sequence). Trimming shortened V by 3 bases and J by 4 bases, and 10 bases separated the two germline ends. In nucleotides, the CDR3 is TGTGCCAGTAGTATTCAGGCGGGGTACGAGCAGTACTTC. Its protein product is CASSIQAGYEQYF.

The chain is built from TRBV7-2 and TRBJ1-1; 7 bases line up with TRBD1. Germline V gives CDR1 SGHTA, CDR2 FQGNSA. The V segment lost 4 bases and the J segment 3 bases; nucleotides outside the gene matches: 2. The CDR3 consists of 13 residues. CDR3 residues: CASSYTGDTEAFF. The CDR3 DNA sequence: TGTGCCAGCAGCTACACAGGGGACACTGAAGCTTTCTTT.

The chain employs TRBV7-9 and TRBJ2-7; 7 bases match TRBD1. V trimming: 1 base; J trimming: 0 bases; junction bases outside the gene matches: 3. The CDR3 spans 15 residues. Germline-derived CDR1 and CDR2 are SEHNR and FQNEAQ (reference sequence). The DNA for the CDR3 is TGTGCCAGCAGCTTAGAGGGGGCCCACTCCTACGAGCAGTACTTC. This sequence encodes CASSLEGAHSYEQYF.

The CDR3 protein is CASSVGGTDNYGYTF. The CDR3 bases are TGCGCCAGCAGCGTTGGCGGGACAGACAACTATGGCTACACCTTC. The chain recombines TRBV5-1 with TRBJ1-2; 7 positions match TRBD1. V gave up 4 bases and J gave up 2 bases; unmatched junction bases: 8. Germline values: CDR1 SGHRS, CDR2 YFSETQ. The CDR3 sequence is 15 residues long. Together with reference TRBV5-1 and TRBJ1-2, the CDR3 gives the full variable domain: KAGVTQTPRYLIKTRGQQVTLSCSPISGHRSVSWYQQTPGQGLQFLFEYFSETQRNKGNFPGRFSGRQFSNSRSEMNVSTLELGDSALYLCASSVGGTDNYGYTFGSGTRLTVV.

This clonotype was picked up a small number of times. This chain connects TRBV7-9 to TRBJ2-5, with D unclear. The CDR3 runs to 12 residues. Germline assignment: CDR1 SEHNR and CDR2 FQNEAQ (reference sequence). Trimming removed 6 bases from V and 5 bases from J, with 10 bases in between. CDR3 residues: CASSQTWETQYF. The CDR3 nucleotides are TGTGCCAGCAGTCAAACCTGGGAGACCCAGTACTTC.

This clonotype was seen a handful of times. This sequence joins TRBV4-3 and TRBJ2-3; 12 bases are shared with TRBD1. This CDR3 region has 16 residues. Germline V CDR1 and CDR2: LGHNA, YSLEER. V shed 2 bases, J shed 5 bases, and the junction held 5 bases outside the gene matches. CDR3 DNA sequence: TGCGCCAGCAGCCAACGGGGGACAGGGGGCGGAGATACGCAGTATTTT. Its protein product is CASSQRGTGGGDTQYF.

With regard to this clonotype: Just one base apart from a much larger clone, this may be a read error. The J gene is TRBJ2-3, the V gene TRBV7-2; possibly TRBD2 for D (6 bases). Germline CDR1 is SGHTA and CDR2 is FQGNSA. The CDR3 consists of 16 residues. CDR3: CASSPPSAGPTDMQYF. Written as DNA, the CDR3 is TGTGCCAGCAGCCCCCCTTCAGCGGGTCCCACAGATATGCAGTATTTT.

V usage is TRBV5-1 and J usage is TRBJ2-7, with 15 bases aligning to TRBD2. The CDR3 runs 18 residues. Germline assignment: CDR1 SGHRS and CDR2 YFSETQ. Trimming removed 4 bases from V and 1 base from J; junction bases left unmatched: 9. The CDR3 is CASSNLPGLAGGSYEQYF. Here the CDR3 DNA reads TGCGCCAGCAGCAACCTTCCGGGACTAGCGGGGGGTTCCTACGAGCAGTACTTC.

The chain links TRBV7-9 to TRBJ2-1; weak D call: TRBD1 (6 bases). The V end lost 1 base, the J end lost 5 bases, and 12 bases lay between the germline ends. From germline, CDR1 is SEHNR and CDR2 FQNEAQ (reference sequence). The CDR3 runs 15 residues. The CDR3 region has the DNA TGTGCCAGCAGCTTAGGAACAGGGCTGAACAATGAGCAGTTCTTC. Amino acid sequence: CASSLGTGLNNEQFF.

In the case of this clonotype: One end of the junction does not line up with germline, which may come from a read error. The CDR3 protein is CASKKRLGGPSHNEQFF. The CDR3 DNA reads TGTGCCAGCAAGAAACGTTTAGGGGGTCCCTCCCACAATGAGCAGTTCTTC. The chain employs TRBV6-1 and TRBJ2-1, with a possible D match to TRBD1 (6 bases). The CDR3 has 17 amino acids. Germline lookup yields CDR1 MNHNS and CDR2 SASEGT.